This entry features one T cell receptor (beta chain) sequence. The data belong to a study of shared T cell receptors in the human thymus. TCRdb keeps only in-frame clones here, not all; method: immunoSEQ multiplex PCR. The sample contains roughly 560,000 clones, 78% of which appear only once. This CDR3 comprises 16 residues. V lost 1 base to trimming and J lost 3 bases; unmatched junction nucleotides: 6. Looked up from germline, CDR1 is MDHEN and CDR2 is SYDVKM. In addition, the sample was reused for a study of human thymus T cells. That study adds: Corrective heart surgery yielded resections, and these provided the thymus tissue. Usage of V and J genes appeared biased in thymic and blood repertoires. Thymic repertoires of unrelated individuals were reported in related research to overlap highly.

Material: thymocytes. The genes are TRBV28 and TRBJ1-1; 9 bases are shared with TRBD1. The TCR was taken from a boy under three years old with a congenital heart defect. CDR3 region: CASSLYLQGADTEAFF. Written as DNA, the CDR3 is TGTGCCAGCAGTTTATACTTACAGGGGGCAGACACTGAAGCTTTCTTT.